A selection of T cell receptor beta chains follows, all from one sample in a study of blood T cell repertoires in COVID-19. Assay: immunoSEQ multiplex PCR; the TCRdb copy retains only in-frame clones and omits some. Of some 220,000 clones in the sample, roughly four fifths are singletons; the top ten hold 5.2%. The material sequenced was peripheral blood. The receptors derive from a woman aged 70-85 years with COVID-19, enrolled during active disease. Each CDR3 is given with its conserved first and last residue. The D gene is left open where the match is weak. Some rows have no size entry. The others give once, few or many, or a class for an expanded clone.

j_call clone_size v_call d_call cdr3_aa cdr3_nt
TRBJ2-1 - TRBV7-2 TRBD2 CASSQLGGISYNEQFF TGTGCCAGCAGCCAACTGGGGGGGATCTCCTACAATGAGCAGTTCTTC
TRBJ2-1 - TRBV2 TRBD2 CASIWGGSYNEQFF TGTGCCAGCATCTGGGGGGGCTCCTACAATGAGCAGTTCTTC
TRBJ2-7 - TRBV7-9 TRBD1 CASSGWTGGYEQYF TGTGCCAGCAGCGGCTGGACAGGGGGGTACGAGCAGTACTTC
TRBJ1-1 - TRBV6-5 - CASSYSIRNTEAFF TGTGCCAGCAGTTACTCGATCAGAAACACTGAAGCTTTCTTT
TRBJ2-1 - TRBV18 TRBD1 CASSLDRGLNEQFF TGTGCCAGCTCACTGGACAGGGGACTCAATGAGCAGTTCTTC
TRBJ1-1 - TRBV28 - CASSLVGAYTEAFF TGTGCCAGCAGTTTAGTAGGGGCATACACTGAAGCTTTCTTT
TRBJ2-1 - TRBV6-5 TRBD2 CASTTAGDPINEQFF TGTGCCAGCACAACGGCGGGGGACCCAATCAATGAGCAGTTCTTC
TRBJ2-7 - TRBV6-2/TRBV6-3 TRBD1 CASSTGGDLRGQYF TGTGCCAGCAGTACAGGGGGAGATCTACGAGGGCAGTACTTC
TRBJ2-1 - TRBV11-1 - CASSYSQISYNEQFF TGTGCCAGCAGCTATAGCCAAATCTCCTACAATGAGCAGTTCTTC
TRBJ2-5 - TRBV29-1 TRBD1 CSVDRQGEETQYF TGCAGCGTTGATAGACAGGGAGAAGAGACCCAGTACTTC
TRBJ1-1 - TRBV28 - CASRIRTEKTEAFF TGTGCCAGCAGAATCCGGACAGAAAAGACTGAAGCTTTCTTT
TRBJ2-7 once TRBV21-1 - CASLGEDGTALPYEQYF TGTGCCAGCTTAGGGGAGGATGGGACGGCTCTCCCCTACGAGCAGTACTTC
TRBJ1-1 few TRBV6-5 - CASTPRTTLNTEAFF TGTGCCAGCACCCCCCGAACCACATTGAACACTGAAGCTTTCTTT
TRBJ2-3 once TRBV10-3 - CAIGQSTTGDTQYF TGTGCCATCGGACAGTCGACTACGGGAGATACGCAGTATTTT